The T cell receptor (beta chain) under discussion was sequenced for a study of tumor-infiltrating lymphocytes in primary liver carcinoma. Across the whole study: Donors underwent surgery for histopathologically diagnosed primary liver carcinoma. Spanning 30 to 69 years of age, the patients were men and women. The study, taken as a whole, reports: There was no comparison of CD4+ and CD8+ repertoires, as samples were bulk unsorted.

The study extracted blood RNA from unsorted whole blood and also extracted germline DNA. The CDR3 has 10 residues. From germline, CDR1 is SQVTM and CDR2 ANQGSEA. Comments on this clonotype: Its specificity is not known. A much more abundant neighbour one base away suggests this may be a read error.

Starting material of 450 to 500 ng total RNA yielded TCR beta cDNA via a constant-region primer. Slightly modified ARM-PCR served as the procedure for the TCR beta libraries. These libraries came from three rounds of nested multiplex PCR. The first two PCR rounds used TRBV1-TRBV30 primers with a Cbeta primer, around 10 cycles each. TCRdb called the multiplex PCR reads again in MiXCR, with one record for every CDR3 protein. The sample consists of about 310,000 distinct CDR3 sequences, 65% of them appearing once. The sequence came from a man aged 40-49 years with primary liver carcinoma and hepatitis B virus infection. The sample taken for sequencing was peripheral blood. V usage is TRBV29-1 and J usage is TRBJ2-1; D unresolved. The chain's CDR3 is CSAWHNERFF. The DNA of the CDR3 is TGCAGCGCGTGGCACAATGAGCGGTTCTTC.